This T cell receptor (beta chain) was sequenced for a study of T-cell reconstitution after alpha-beta-depleted transplantation in children. Notes on the study in general: Hyperexpanded clones declined; after one year, newly produced T cells mostly supplied diversity. Day-60 TCRbeta diversity that was high in some patients was derived from surviving recipient T cells and thymic progenitors. Alpha-beta T cells present about two months after transplant were reported to originate from several hundred expanded graft clones.

Regarding this clonotype: Its specificity is not known.

Unique molecular identifiers were built into the TCRbeta library. One entry per CDR3 protein, called by TCRdb with MiXCR from the PCR reads. The sample has hundreds of thousands of distinct CDR3 sequences, over 7% seen once. The CDR3 totals 12 residues. Trimming shortened V by 3 bases and J by 3 bases, and 6 bases separated the two germline ends. Germline V CDR1 and CDR2: SGHDT, YYEEEE. The sample in question was peripheral blood, obtained 360 days after TCRalphabeta/CD19-depleted stem cell transplant. The sequence came from a female patient aged 2 to 10 who had a stem cell transplant for Fanconi anemia, so the T cells may come from the graft donor. J is TRBJ1-1 and V is TRBV5-6, with D unclear. The CDR3 loop is CASSSIYTEAFF. DNA of the CDR3: TGTGCCAGCAGCTCGATTTACACTGAAGCTTTCTTT.